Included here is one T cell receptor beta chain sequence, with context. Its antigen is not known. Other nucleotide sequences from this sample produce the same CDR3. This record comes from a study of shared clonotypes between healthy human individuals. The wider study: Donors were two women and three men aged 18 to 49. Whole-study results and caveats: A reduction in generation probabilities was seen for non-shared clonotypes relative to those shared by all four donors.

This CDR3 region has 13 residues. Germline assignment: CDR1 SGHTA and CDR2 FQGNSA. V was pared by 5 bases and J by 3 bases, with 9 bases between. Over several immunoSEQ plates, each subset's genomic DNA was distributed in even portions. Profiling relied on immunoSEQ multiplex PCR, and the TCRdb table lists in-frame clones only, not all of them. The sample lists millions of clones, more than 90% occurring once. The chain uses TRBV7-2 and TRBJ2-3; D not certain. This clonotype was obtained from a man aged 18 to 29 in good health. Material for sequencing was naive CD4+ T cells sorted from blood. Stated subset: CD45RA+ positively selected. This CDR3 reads CASSLSRTDTQYF. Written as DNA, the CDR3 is TGTGCCAGCAGCCTGAGTAGGACAGATACGCAGTATTTT.